One T cell receptor (beta chain) is described in this entry. Its antigen is as yet unknown. These data come from a study of PD-1 blockade in classical Hodgkin lymphoma. The study, taken as a whole, reports: Diversity in CD4+ TCRs, unlike that measured in CD8+ TCRs, had risen significantly by C4D1.

V was clipped by 1 base and J by 0 bases, with 10 bases between them. The CDR3 is 15 residues long. Germline V CDR1 and CDR2: SGHRS, YFSETQ. All the patients suffered relapse after autologous stem cell transplantation, and brentuximab vedotin exposure differed. Here immunoSEQ multiplex PCR was the method, and the copy in TCRdb shows in-frame clones only, minus some. Of approximately 89,000 clones listed, approximately 80% are singletons. Sequences were derived from peripheral blood mononuclear cells (PBMCs), sampled at baseline. The chain combines TRBV5-1 with TRBJ1-1; D unresolved. This receptor was taken from a human donor with classical Hodgkin lymphoma. CDR3 sequence (DNA): TGCGCCAGCAGCTTGAGCCCCTTCCTGAACACTGAAGCTTTCTTT. Translated, it gives CASSLSPFLNTEAFF.